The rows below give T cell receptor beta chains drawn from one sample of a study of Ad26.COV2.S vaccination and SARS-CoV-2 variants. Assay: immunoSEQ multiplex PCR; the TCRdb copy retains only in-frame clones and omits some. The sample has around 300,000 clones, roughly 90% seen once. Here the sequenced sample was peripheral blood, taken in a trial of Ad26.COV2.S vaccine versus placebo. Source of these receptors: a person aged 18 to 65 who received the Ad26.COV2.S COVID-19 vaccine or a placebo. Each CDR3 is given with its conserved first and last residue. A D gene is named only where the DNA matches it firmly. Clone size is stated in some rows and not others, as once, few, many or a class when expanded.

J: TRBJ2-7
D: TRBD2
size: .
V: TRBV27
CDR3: CASRRGVYEQYF
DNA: TGTGCCAGCAGACGGGGGGTCTACGAGCAGTACTTC

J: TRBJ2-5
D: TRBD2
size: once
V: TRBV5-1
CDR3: CASSLSGSGRETQYF
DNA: TGCGCCAGCAGTCTTAGCGGGAGTGGAAGGGAGACCCAGTACTTC

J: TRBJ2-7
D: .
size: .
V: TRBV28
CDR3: CASLKTETYEQYF
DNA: TGTGCCAGCCTGAAGACGGAAACCTACGAGCAGTACTTC

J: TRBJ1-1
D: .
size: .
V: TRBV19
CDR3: CASRDQPTEAFF
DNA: TGTGCCAGTAGGGACCAGCCCACTGAAGCTTTCTTT

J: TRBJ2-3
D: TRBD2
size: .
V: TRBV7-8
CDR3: CASSSRLAGGPIRTDTQYF
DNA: TGTGCCAGCAGCTCCAGACTAGCGGGGGGGCCGATACGCACAGATACGCAGTATTTT

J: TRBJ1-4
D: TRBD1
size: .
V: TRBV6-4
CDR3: CASRATGGSNEKLFF
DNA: TGTGCCAGCAGGGCCACAGGGGGTTCTAATGAAAAACTGTTTTTT

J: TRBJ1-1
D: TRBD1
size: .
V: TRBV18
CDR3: CASSSYDSGTGDAEAFF
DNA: TGTGCCAGCTCATCTTATGATTCCGGGACAGGGGACGCTGAAGCTTTCTTT

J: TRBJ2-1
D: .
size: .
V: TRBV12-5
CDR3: CASGLERGNEQFF
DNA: TGTGCTAGTGGTTTGGAGAGGGGCAATGAGCAGTTCTTC

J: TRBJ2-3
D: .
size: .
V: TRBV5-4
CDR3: CASSLVGGDTQYF
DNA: TGTGCCAGCAGCTTGGTGGGCGGAGATACGCAGTATTTT

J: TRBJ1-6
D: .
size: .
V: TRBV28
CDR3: CASSLIASPLHF
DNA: TGTGCCAGCAGTTTAATAGCCTCACCCCTCCACTTT

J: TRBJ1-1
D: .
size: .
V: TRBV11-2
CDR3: CASSLAGNTEAFF
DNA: TGTGCCAGCAGCTTAGCGGGGAACACTGAAGCTTTCTTT

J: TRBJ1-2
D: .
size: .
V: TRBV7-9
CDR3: CASSSPGLGYTF
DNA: TGTGCCAGCAGCTCTCCTGGGCTTGGCTACACCTTC

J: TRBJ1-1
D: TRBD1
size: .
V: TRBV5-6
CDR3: CASSRQGPEAFF
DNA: TGTGCCAGCAGCCGACAGGGCCCTGAAGCTTTCTTT

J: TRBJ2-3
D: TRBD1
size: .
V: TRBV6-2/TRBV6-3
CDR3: CASSYSRTGFRTDTQYF
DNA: TGTGCCAGCAGTTACTCCAGGACAGGGTTTCGCACAGATACGCAGTATTTT

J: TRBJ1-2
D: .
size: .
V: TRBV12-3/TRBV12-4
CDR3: CASSVGTNYGYTF
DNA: TGTGCCAGCAGCGTGGGAACTAACTATGGCTACACCTTC

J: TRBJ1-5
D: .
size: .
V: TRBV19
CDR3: CASSRGGNQPQHF
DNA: TGTGCCAGTAGTCGGGGGGGCAATCAGCCCCAGCATTTT

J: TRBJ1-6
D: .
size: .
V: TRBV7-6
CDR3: CASSLRSSYNSPLHF
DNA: TGTGCCAGCAGCTTACGGAGCTCCTATAATTCACCCCTCCACTTT

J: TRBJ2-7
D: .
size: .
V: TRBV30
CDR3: CAWSVFFAYEQYF
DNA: TGTGCCTGGAGTGTATTCTTTGCCTACGAGCAGTACTTC

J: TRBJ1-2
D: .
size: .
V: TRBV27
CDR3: CASSGQPNYGYTF
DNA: TGTGCCAGCAGCGGACAACCTAACTATGGCTACACCTTC

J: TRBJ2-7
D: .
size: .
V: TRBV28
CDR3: CASSKLDLYSSSSYEQYF
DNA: TGTGCCAGCAGCAAACTGGACTTATACTCCTCAAGCTCCTACGAGCAGTACTTC

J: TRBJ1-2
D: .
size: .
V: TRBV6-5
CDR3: CASSLDMVLGYTF
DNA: TGTGCCAGCAGTTTGGACATGGTCCTTGGCTACACCTTC

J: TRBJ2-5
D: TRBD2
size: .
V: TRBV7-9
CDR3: CASSLVSGGPQETQYF
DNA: TGTGCCAGCAGCTTAGTGAGCGGGGGACCCCAAGAGACCCAGTACTTC

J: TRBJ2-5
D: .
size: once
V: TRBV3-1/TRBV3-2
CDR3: CASSQVTGGGETQYF
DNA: TGTGCCAGCAGCCAGGTGACAGGTGGAGGTGAGACCCAGTACTTC

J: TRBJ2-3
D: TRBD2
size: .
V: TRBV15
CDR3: CATSRWTSGRGRADTQYF
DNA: TGTGCCACCAGCAGATGGACTAGCGGGAGGGGAAGGGCAGATACGCAGTATTTT

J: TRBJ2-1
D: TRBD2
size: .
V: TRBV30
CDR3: CAWSSLAGVGNEQFF
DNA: TGTGCCTGGAGTTCACTAGCGGGAGTGGGCAATGAGCAGTTCTTC

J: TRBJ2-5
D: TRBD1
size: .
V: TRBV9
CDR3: CASSVGTGHQETQYF
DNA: TGTGCCAGCAGCGTCGGGACAGGGCACCAAGAGACCCAGTACTTC

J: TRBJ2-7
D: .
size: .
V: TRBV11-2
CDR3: CASRRLNRANEQYF
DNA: TGTGCCAGCAGACGTCTAAACAGGGCCAACGAGCAGTACTTC

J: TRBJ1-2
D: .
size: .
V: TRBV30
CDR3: CAWSPRQNYGYTF
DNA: TGTGCCTGGAGTCCCAGGCAGAACTATGGCTACACCTTC

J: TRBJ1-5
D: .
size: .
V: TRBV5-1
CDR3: CASSLSSGNQPQHF
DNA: TGCGCCAGCAGCTTGTCGTCAGGCAATCAGCCCCAGCATTTT

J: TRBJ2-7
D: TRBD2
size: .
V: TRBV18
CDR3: CASSPQTSGVVYEQYF
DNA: TGTGCCAGCTCACCACAGACTAGCGGGGTCGTCTACGAGCAGTACTTC

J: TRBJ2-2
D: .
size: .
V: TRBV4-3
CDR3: CASSQVRAGELFF
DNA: TGCGCCAGCAGCCAAGTACGGGCAGGGGAGCTGTTTTTT

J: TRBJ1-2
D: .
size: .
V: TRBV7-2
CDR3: CASSVVVNYGYTF
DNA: TGTGCCAGCAGCGTGGTGGTTAACTATGGCTACACCTTC

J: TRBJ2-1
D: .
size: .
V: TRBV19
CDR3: CASSIEAQSSYNEQFF
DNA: TGTGCCAGTAGTATAGAAGCTCAGAGCTCCTACAATGAGCAGTTCTTC

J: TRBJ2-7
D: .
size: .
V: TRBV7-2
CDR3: CASSLERSSYEQYF
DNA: TGTGCCAGCAGCTTAGAACGTAGCTCCTACGAGCAGTACTTC

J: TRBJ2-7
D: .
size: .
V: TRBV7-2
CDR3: CASSNGWSGSYEQYF
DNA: TGTGCCAGCAGCAACGGGTGGAGCGGCTCCTACGAGCAGTACTTC

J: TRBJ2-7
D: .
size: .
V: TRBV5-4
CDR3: CASSLEPGTHYEQYF
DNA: TGTGCCAGCAGCTTGGAGCCCGGGACACACTACGAGCAGTACTTC

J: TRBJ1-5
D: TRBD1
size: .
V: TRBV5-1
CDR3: CASSLGTGGSQPQHF
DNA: TGCGCCAGCAGCTTGGGGACAGGGGGAAGTCAGCCCCAGCATTTT

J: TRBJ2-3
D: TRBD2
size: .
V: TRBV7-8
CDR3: CATESSGGTDTQYF
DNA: TGTGCCACCGAAAGTAGCGGGGGCACAGATACGCAGTATTTT